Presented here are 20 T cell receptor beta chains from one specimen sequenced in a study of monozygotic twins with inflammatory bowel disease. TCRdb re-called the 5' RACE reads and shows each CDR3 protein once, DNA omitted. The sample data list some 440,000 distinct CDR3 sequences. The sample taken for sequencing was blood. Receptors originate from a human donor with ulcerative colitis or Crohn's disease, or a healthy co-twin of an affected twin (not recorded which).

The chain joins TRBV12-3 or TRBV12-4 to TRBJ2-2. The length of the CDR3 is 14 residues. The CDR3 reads CASSFTTNTGELFF.

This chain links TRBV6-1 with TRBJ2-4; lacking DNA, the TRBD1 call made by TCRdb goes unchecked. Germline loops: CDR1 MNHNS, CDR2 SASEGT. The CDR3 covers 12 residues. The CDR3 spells CASSDRGNIQYF.

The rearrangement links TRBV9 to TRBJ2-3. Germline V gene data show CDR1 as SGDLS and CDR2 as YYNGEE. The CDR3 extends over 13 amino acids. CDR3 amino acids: CASSVDWQDTQYF. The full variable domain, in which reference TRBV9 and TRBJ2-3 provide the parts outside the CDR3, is DSGVTQTPKHLITATGQRVTLRCSPRSGDLSVYWYQQSLDQGLQFLIQYYNGEERAKGNILERFSAQQFPDLHSELNLSSLELGDSALYFCASSVDWQDTQYFGPGTRLTVL.

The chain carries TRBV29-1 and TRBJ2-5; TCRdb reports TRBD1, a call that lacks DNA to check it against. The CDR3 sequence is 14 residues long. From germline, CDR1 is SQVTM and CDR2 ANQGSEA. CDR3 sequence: CSVEDPRDQETQYF.

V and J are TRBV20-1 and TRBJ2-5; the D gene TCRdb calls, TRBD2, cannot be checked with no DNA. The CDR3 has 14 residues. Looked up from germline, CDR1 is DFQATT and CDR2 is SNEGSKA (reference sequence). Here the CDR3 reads CSAKTLLGGETQYF.

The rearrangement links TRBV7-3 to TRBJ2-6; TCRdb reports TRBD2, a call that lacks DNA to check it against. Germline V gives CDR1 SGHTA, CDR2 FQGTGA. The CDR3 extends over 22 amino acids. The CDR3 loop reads CASSLTSGRPRSVSSGANVLTF.

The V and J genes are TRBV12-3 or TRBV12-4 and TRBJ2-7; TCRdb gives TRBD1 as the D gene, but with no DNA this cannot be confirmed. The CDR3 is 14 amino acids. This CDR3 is CASSKTVLTYEQYF.

CDR3 sequence reads: CAISESSGLIYEQYF. The chain recombines TRBV10-3 with TRBJ2-7. CDR1 ENHRY and CDR2 SYGVKD come from the germline V gene. CDR3 length equals 15 residues.

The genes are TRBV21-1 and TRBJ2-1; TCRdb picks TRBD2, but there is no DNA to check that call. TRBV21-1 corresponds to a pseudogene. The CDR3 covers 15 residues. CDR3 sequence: CARESSGSSYNEQFF.

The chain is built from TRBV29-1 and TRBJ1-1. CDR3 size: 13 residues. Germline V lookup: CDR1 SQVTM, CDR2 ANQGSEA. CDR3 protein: CSVELGKSTEAFF.

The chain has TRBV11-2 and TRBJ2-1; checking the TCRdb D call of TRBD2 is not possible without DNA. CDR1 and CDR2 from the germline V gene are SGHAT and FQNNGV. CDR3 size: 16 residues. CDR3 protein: CASSDPGTSGYNEQFF.

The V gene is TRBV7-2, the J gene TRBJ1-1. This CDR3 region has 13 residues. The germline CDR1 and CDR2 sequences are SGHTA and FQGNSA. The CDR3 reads CASSLEVGSEAFF.

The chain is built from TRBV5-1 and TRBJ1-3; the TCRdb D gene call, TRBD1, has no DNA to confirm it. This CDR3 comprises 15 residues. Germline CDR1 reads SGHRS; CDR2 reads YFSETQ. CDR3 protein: CASSSGQAMGNTIYF.

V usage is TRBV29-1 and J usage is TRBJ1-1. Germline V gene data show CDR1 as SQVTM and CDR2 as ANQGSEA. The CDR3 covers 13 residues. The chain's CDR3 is CSVRGYVSTEAFF.

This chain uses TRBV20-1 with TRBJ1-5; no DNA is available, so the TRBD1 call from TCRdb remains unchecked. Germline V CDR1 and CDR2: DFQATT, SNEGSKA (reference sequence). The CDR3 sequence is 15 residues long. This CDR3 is CSAPSVDQGNQPQHF.

The CDR3: CASSFRGDGTDTQYF. V and J are TRBV12-3 or TRBV12-4 and TRBJ2-3; the TCRdb call, TRBD1, lacks DNA for checking. The CDR3 length is 15 residues.

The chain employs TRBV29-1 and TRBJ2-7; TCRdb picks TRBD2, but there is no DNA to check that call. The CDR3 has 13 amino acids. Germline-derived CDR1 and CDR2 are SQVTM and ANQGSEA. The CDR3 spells CSARTSGEYEQYF.

This CDR3 is CASSWTGYSNQPQHF. The chain uses TRBV5-5 and TRBJ1-5; TCRdb returns TRBD1, unconfirmable since there is no DNA. Germline lookup yields CDR1 SGHKS and CDR2 YYEKEE (reference sequence). The CDR3 runs to 15 residues.

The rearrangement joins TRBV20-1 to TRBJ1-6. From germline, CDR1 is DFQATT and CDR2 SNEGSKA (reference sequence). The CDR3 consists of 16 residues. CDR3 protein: CSARGAFGADNSPLHF.

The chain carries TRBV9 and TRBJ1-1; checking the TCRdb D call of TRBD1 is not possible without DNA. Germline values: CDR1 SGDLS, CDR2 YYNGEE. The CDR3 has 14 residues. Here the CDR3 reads CASSVFERGNEAFF.